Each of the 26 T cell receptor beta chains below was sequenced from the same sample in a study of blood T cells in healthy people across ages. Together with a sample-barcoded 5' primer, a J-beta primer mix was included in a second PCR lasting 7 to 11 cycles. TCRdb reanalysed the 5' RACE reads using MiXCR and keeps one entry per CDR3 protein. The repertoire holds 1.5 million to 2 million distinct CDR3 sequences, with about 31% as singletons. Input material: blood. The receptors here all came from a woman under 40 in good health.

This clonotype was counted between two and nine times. CDR3 sequence reads: CASSRLGTGSADGYTF. CDR3 coding DNA: TGTGCCAGCAGCCGCTTGGGGACAGGGTCAGCAGACGGCTACACCTTC. This chain links TRBV6-5 with TRBJ1-2; TRBD1 aligns across 9 bases. This CDR3 has 16 amino acids. Trimming at V came to 6 bases and at J to 8 bases, leaving 16 bases not matched to a gene. CDR1 is MNHEY, CDR2 SVGAGI, per germline.

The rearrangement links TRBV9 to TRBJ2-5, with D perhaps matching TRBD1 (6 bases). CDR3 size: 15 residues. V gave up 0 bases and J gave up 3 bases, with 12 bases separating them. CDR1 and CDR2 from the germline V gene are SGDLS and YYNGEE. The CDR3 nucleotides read TGTGCCAGCAGCGTAGGTGGGGGCGTAAAAGAGACCCAGTACTTC. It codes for CASSVGGGVKETQYF.

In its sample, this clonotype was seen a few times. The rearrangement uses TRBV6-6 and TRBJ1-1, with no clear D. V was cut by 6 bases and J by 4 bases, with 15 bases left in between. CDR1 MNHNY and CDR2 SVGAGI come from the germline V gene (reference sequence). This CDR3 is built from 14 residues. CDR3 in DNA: TGTGCCAGCAGGACCAGGAACTTATTCACTGAAGCTTTCTTT. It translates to CASRTRNLFTEAFF.

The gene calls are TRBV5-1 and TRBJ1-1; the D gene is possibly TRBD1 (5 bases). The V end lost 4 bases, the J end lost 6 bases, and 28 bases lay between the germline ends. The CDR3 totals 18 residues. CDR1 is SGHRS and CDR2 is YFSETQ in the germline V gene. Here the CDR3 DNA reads TGCGCCAGCAGCCTATCACATTTAATCCGACAGTCCCGTTCTGAAGCTTTCTTT. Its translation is CASSLSHLIRQSRSEAFF.

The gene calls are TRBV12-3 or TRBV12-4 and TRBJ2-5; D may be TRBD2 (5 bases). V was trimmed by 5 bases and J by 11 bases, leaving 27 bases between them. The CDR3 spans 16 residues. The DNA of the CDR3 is TGTGCCAGCAGTCCTCGCGGAGGACGAAACCACAATGAGCAGTACTTC. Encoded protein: CASSPRGGRNHNEQYF.

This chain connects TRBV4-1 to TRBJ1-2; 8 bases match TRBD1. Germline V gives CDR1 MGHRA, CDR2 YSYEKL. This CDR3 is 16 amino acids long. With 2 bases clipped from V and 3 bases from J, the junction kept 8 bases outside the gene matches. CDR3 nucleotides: TGCGCCAGCAGCCAACCCAGACAGGGGAGACACTATGGCTACACCTTC. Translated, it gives CASSQPRQGRHYGYTF.

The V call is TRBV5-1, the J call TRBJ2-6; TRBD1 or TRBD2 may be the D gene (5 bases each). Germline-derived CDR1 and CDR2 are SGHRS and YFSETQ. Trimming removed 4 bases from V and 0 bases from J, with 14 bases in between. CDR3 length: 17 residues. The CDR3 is CASSGRDGYSGANVLTF. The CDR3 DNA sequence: TGCGCCAGCAGCGGCCGGGACGGATACTCTGGGGCCAACGTCCTGACTTTC.

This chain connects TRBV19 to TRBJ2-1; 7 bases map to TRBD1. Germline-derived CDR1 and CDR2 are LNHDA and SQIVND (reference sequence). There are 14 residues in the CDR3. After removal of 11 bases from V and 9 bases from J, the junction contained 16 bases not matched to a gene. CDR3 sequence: CAGHDRTGWSEQFF. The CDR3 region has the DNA TGTGCCGGCCACGACCGGACAGGTTGGAGTGAGCAGTTCTTC.

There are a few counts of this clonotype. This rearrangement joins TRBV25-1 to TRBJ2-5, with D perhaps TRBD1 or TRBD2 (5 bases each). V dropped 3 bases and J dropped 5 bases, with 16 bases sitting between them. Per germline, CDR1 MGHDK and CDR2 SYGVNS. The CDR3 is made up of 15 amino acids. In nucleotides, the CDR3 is TGTGCCAGCAGTGAGTCGGGACCACTGAGGGAGACCCAGTACTTC. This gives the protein CASSESGPLRETQYF.

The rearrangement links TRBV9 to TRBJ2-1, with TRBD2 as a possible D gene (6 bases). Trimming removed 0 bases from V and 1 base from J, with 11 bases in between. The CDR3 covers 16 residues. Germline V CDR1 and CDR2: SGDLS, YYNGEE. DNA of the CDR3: TGTGCCAGCAGCGTAGACGGGAGCCCATCCTACAATGAGCAGTTCTTC. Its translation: CASSVDGSPSYNEQFF.

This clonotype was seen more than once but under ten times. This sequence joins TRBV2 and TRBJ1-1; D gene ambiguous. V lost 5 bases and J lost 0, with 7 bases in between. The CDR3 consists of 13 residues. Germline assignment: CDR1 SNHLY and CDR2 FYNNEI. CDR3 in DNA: TGTGCCAGCAGTATAGATATGAACACTGAAGCTTTCTTT. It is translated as CASSIDMNTEAFF.

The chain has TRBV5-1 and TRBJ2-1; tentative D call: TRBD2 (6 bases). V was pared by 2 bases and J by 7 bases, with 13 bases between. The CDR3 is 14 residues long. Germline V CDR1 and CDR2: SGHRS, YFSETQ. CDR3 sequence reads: CASSLASAGNEQFF. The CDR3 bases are TGCGCCAGCAGCTTAGCCTCGGCGGGGAATGAGCAGTTCTTC.

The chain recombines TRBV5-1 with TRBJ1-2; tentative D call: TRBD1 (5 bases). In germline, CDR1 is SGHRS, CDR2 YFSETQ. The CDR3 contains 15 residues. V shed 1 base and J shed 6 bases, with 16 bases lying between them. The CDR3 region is CASSLYGRVLDGYTF. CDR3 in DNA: TGCGCCAGCAGCTTGTACGGCAGGGTTTTGGATGGCTACACCTTC.

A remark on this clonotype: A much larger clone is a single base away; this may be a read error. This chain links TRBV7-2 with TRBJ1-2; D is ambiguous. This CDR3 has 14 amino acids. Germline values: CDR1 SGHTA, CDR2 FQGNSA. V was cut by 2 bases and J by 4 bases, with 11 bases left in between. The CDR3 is CASSLKRVGYGYTF. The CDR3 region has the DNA TGTGCCAGCAGCTTAAAAAGGGTTGGCTATGGCTACACCTTC. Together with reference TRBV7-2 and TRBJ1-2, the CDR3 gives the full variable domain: GAGVSQSPSNKVTEKGKDVELRCDPISGHTALYWYRQSLGQGLEFLIYFQGNSAPDKSGLPSDRFSAERTGGSVSTLTIQRTQQEDSAVYLCASSLKRVGYGYTFGSGTRLTVV.

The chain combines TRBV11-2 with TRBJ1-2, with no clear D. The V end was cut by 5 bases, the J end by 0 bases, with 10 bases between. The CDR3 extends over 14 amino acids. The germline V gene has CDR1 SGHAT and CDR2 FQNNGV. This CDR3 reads CASSMRQPNYGYTF. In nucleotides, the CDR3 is TGTGCCAGCAGCATGAGACAACCTAACTATGGCTACACCTTC.

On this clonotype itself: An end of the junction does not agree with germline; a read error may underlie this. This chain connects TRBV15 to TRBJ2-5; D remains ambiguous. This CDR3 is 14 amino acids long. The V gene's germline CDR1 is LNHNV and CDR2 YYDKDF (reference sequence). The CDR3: CATSMGIARETQYF. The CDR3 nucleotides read TGTGCCACTAGCATGGGGATAGCACGAGAGACCCAGTACTTC. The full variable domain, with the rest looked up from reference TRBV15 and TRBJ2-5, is DAMVIQNPRYQVTQFGKPVTLSCSQTLNHNVMYWYQQKSSQAPKLLFHYYDKDFNNEADTPDNFQSRRPNTSFCFLDIRSPGLGDTAMYLCATSMGIARETQYFGPGTRLLVL.

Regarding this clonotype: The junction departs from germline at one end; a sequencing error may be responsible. CDR3 in DNA: TGTTCCAGCAGCTTAGGGGCGGGAGGGTGGAATGAGCAGTTCTTC. Translation gives CSSSLGAGGWNEQFF. The chain uses TRBV7-3 and TRBJ2-1, with 9 positions matching TRBD2. The CDR3 extends over 15 amino acids. Per germline, CDR1 SGHTA and CDR2 FQGTGA.

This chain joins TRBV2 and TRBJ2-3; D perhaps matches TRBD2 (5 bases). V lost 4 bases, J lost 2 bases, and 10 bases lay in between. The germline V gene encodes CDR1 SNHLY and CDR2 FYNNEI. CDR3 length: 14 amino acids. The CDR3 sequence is CASSATRLTDTQYF. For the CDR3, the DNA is TGTGCCAGCAGTGCAACTAGGCTCACAGATACGCAGTATTTT.

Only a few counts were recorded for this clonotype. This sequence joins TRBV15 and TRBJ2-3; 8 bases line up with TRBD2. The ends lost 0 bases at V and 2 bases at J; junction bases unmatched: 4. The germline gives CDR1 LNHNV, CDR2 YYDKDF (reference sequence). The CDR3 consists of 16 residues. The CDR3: CATSRDGGRSTDTQYF. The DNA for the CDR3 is TGTGCCACCAGCAGAGATGGCGGGAGGTCCACAGATACGCAGTATTTT.

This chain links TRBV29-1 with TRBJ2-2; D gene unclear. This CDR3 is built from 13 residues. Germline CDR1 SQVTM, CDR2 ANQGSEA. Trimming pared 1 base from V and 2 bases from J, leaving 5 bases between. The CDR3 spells CSVEAENTGELFF. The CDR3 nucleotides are TGCAGCGTTGAAGCGGAAAACACCGGGGAGCTGTTTTTT.

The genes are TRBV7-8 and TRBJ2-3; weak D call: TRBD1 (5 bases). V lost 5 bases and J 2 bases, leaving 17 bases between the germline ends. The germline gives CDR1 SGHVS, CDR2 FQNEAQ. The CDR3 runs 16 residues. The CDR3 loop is CASSKLQSRATDTQYF. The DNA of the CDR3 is TGTGCCAGCAGCAAACTGCAGAGCAGGGCCACAGATACGCAGTATTTT.

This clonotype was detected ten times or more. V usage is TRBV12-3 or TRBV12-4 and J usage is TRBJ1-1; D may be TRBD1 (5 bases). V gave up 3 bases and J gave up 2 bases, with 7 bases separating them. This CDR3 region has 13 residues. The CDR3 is CASSFGTNTEAFF. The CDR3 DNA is TGTGCCAGCAGTTTTGGGACCAACACTGAAGCTTTCTTT.

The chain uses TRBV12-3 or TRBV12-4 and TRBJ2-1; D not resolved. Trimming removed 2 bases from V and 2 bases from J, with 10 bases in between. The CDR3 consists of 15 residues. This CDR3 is CASSLLGSPYNEQFF. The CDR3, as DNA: TGTGCCAGCAGTTTACTAGGTAGCCCCTACAATGAGCAGTTCTTC.

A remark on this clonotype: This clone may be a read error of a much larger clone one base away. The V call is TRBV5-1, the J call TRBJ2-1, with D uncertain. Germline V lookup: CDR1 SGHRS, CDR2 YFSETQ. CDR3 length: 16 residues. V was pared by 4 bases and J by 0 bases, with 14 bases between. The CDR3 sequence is CASSPEPSCSYNEQFF. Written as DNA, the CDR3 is TGCGCCAGCAGCCCCGAACCGTCCTGCTCCTACAATGAGCAGTTCTTC.

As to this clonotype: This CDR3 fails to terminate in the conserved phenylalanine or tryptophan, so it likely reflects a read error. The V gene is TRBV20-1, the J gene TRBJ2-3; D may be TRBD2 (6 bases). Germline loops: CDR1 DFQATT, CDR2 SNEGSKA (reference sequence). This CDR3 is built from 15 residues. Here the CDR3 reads CSAPLGGASTDAQYY. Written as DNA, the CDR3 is TGCAGTGCGCCCCTTGGCGGGGCTAGCACAGATGCGCAGTATTAT.

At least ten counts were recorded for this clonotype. Here the CDR3 DNA reads TGTGCCAGCAGTTCGGGAGTCTCTGGGGCCAACGTCCTGACTTTC. Protein sequence: CASSSGVSGANVLTF. The rearrangement joins TRBV27 to TRBJ2-6; TRBD2 might be the D (6 bases). Germline assignment: CDR1 MNHEY and CDR2 SMNVEV (reference sequence). Trimming removed 4 bases at V and 0 bases at J, with 7 bases between. The CDR3 has 15 residues.